Listed below are T cell receptor beta chains from one sample, sequenced in a study of OX40 agonist ivuxolimab in advanced cancers. TCRdb's copy holds only in-frame clones and misses some; the assay was immunoSEQ multiplex PCR. This sample has over 20,000 clones; approximately 80% occur once, and the top ten carry less than 20%. The specimen was CD4+ or CD8+ T cells sorted from blood, collected in a trial of the OX40 agonist ivuxolimab. The source is an adult with an advanced solid tumor such as melanoma, head and neck, liver or kidney cancer. CDR3s include the opening cysteine and the closing phenylalanine or tryptophan. D genes are given only for firm matches. The listing skips clone size in some rows; elsewhere it reads once, few, many or a size class.

V	J	D	size	CDR3	DNA
TRBV7-2	TRBJ1-5	.	.	CASSFLGGSHSNQPQHF	TGTGCCAGCAGCTTTTTGGGGGGGTCCCATAGCAATCAGCCCCAGCATTTT
TRBV6-5	TRBJ1-2	.	.	CASSPNGGGYGYTF	TGTGCCAGCAGCCCCAATGGGGGCGGCTATGGCTACACCTTC
TRBV18	TRBJ2-7	.	.	CASSPILGGGDEQYF	TGTGCCAGCTCACCAATATTAGGGGGTGGAGACGAGCAGTACTTC
TRBV5-1	TRBJ2-2	.	once	CASSLDGRVGANTGELFF	TGCGCCAGCAGCTTGGACGGCAGGGTAGGCGCGAACACCGGGGAGCTGTTTTTT
TRBV7-8	TRBJ2-2	.	once	CASSLRESGELFF	TGTGCCAGCAGCTTAAGGGAGTCCGGGGAGCTGTTTTTT
TRBV6-6	TRBJ2-5	.	.	CASSFIETQYF	TGTGCCAGCAGCTTCATAGAGACCCAGTACTTC
TRBV7-2	TRBJ1-5	.	.	CASSSAGSNQPQHF	TGTGCCAGCAGCTCCGCAGGTAGCAATCAGCCCCAGCATTTT
TRBV5-6	TRBJ2-1	.	.	CASSLGLREQFF	TGTGCCAGCAGCTTGGGCTTGCGAGAGCAGTTCTTC
TRBV6-5	TRBJ2-1	TRBD2	.	CASSSGAGASYNEQFF	TGTGCCAGCAGTTCCGGAGCGGGAGCGTCCTACAATGAGCAGTTCTTC
TRBV7-2	TRBJ2-1	.	.	CASNRGTFNYNEQFF	TGTGCCAGCAATAGGGGGACTTTTAACTACAATGAGCAGTTCTTC
TRBV28	TRBJ2-3	.	.	CASSLGRAATDTQYF	TGTGCCAGCAGTTTAGGGCGCGCGGCTACAGATACGCAGTATTTT
TRBV6-4	TRBJ2-7	.	few	CASETPTGLHSYEQYF	TGTGCCAGTGAGACCCCCACGGGTCTACATTCCTACGAGCAGTACTTC
TRBV30	TRBJ1-4	.	.	CAWSVVGPHNEKLFF	TGTGCCTGGAGTGTAGTGGGACCGCATAATGAAAAACTGTTTTTT
TRBV2	TRBJ2-1	.	.	CASSPNGNEQFF	TGTGCCAGCAGCCCCAATGGCAATGAGCAGTTCTTC
TRBV25-1	TRBJ2-2	TRBD2	.	CASSGLGTSGIYGELFF	TGTGCCAGCAGTGGACTGGGGACTAGCGGGATTTACGGGGAGCTGTTTTTT
TRBV6-6	TRBJ1-3	.	.	CASKTPGTGNTIYF	TGTGCCAGCAAGACCCCAGGGACTGGAAACACCATATATTTT
TRBV4-2	TRBJ1-3	.	.	CASSPLAGYGNTIYF	TGTGCCAGCAGCCCTTTGGCAGGTTACGGAAACACCATATATTTT
TRBV28	TRBJ2-2	.	few	CASRPQGFYAGELFF	TGTGCCAGCAGACCACAGGGCTTCTACGCCGGGGAGCTGTTTTTT
TRBV30	TRBJ1-2	.	.	CAWTWGQTTGGYTF	TGTGCCTGGACCTGGGGGCAGACTACGGGTGGCTACACCTTC
TRBV9	TRBJ2-5	.	.	CASSVGLGKGEETQYF	TGTGCCAGCAGCGTAGGGCTAGGGAAGGGAGAAGAGACCCAGTACTTC
TRBV9	TRBJ2-1	.	few	CASSPALNEQFF	TGTGCCAGCAGCCCCGCCCTCAATGAGCAGTTCTTC
TRBV30	TRBJ1-1	.	.	CACVPQNTEAFF	TGTGCCTGCGTACCCCAGAACACTGAAGCTTTCTTT
TRBV7-2	TRBJ2-5	.	.	CASSSNRGTETQYF	TGTGCCAGCAGCTCCAATCGGGGTACAGAGACCCAGTACTTC
TRBV11-3	TRBJ2-2	.	.	CASSLATGNTGELFF	TGTGCCAGCAGCTTAGCAACGGGGAACACCGGGGAGCTGTTTTTT
TRBV5-1	TRBJ2-2	TRBD1	.	CASSSYSGTGGVGELFF	TGCGCCAGCAGCTCGTACTCCGGGACAGGGGGAGTCGGGGAGCTGTTTTTT
TRBV19	TRBJ2-1	.	.	CASSIQKSAYNEQFF	TGTGCCAGTAGTATCCAGAAGAGTGCATACAATGAGCAGTTCTTC
TRBV7-9	TRBJ2-7	TRBD1	.	CASSAGGRDRGLSYEQYF	TGTGCCAGCAGCGCAGGGGGGCGGGACAGGGGCCTCTCCTACGAGCAGTACTTC
TRBV5-4	TRBJ2-1	TRBD2	.	CASSLIAGVGEQFF	TGTGCCAGCAGCTTGATTGCGGGAGTCGGGGAGCAGTTCTTC
TRBV9	TRBJ1-5	TRBD1	.	CASSQGGSGDQPQHF	TGTGCCAGCAGCCAGGGGGGGAGTGGGGATCAGCCCCAGCATTTT
TRBV6-1	TRBJ1-6	.	.	CASSVGVGNSPLHF	TGTGCCAGCAGTGTAGGGGTGGGGAATTCACCCCTCCACTTT